Reported below is one T cell receptor beta chain. What antigen it recognizes has not been identified. Base qualities were left out, and no much larger clone turns up one base away. Library preparation used the immunoSEQ multiplex PCR assay. TCRdb stores this immuneACCESS table with in-frame sequences only. Part of the clones is absent; in the studies checked, under half of the shortfall reflects unresolved V genes, and no reason is known for the rest. For this sample there are hundreds of thousands of clones; 70% to 90% appear just once. The ten largest clones add up to about 0.01% of the sample. The data were obtained in a study of shared T cell receptors in the human thymus (TCRdb year 2021). Some background on the complete study: The study investigated the way shared, self-reactive T-cell receptor alpha chains are produced in the human thymus.

From cysteine to phenylalanine, the CDR3 is 16 amino acids long. Solely the CDR3 DNA is kept, with 48 bases framed from the first base. The germline V gene specifies KGHSH as CDR1 and LQKENI as CDR2. Deletion took 2 bases off V and 0 bases off J, with a span of 11 bases between the germline ends. The same data also contributed to another study, on human thymus T cells. From the second report: In Finland, the donors were immunologically healthy infants who were having open corrective cardiac surgery for congenital heart defects. Thymus tissue was obtained as surgical resects removed during corrective cardiac surgery. Biased V and J gene segment usage appeared to be present in both thymic and peripheral blood repertoires. Highly overlapping thymic TCR repertoires among unrelated individuals were reported in the related research. The study used eight infant thymus samples plus four related peripheral blood samples to characterize TCR alpha and beta repertoires. Donor ages ranged from roughly 6 to 250 days, and the cohort comprised six or seven male and two female infants. Thymocytes were freed from the tissue by mechanical means and kept at -70 degrees C as pellets of roughly 9.5-31 million cells. Genomic DNA was extracted from frozen cell pellets with a QIAsymphony instrument. TCRB and TCRAD loci were amplified from a standardized quantity of quality-controlled genomic DNA using the immunoSEQ multiplex PCR assay. The V(D)J region was spanned by amplicons of a length sufficient to cover the CDR3 and to identify V and J genes. The commercial immunoSEQ service was used to sequence amplicons on an Illumina platform. Primer bias and sequencing errors were corrected as previously described, and TCRAD and TCRB were defined on the basis of the IMGT database. immunoSEQ Analyzer 3.0 and VDJTools were used for repertoire analysis, which covered basic statistics, V/J segment usage, diversity estimates, rarefaction and pairwise overlap. To estimate diversity, the Chao1, ChaoE, Efron-Thisted, Shannon and inverse Simpson indices were applied, and diversity was also estimated on datasets down-sampled to the smallest sample. Repertoire overlap used strict matching of CDR3 nucleotide sequence, V gene and J gene, with Jaccard-based multidimensional scaling clustering. Thymus samples yielded on average around 850,000 unique TCRB clonotypes, compared with about 80,000 from blood samples.

The clonotype comes from a boy in the first two years of life with a congenital heart defect. Donor details come from another sample of the same person, matched by shared clones. The chain employs TRBV18 and TRBJ1-3; a tentative D call is TRBD1 (5 bases match). Sample: thymocytes. The DNA sequence is TGTGCCAGCTCACCAATGGGACTGTCCTCTGGAAACACCATATATTTT. It translates to CASSPMGLSSGNTIYF.